This paragraph reports one TCR beta chain. Enrolled during active infection, Seattle patients were then followed longitudinally. These data originate in a study of blood T cell repertoires in COVID-19. Study overall: Acute and convalescent COVID-19 samples came from the United States, Italy and Spain. Sources were T cells, B-cell-depleted T cells, or PBMCs; the material itself was cDNA or gDNA.

As handled by the study authors: Estimation of nucleated cell counts relied on the amplification of reference gene primers. Clones were read by immunoSEQ multiplex PCR, and TCRdb kept only the in-frame ones, dropping some. Clone size and V and J calls were adopted from that table, with D and trimming inferred from the DNA. The sample carries some 230,000 clones, 82% recorded once. The specimen was peripheral blood. The receptor was isolated from a woman of 80 years or more with COVID-19, enrolled during active disease.

CDR3 in amino acids: CASSRGNAPPLHF. CDR3 in DNA: TGTGCCAGCAGTCGGGGAAACGCCCCCCCCCTCCACTTT. V gene TRBV6-5 combines with J gene TRBJ1-6; no definite D call. Germline lookup yields CDR1 MNHEY and CDR2 SVGAGI. The CDR3 is 13 amino acids. V was pared by 5 bases and J by 13 bases, with 15 bases between.